These 11 T cell receptor beta chains were sequenced from one sample in a study of shared clonotypes between healthy human individuals. Sequenced by immunoSEQ multiplex PCR; TCRdb stores in-frame clones only, minus some. The table records approximately 460,000 clones, around 77% of them present only once. The sample comprised PBMCs. All receptors come from a middle-aged woman in good health. Some clones in this sample may be carry-over from other donors' samples.

This clone turned up a few times. The V call is TRBV5-4, the J call TRBJ2-5; 10 bases fit TRBD2. The V gene end was trimmed by 3 bases and the J gene end by 5 bases; junction bases not matched to a gene: 4. CDR1 SGHNT and CDR2 YYREEE come from the germline V gene (reference sequence). The CDR3 extends over 14 amino acids. The CDR3 nucleotides read TGTGCCAGCAGCTCCCTAGCGGGAGACGAGACCCAGTACTTC. It codes for CASSSLAGDETQYF.

The chain couples TRBV25-1 to TRBJ2-7; D possibly matches TRBD1 or TRBD2 (5 bases each). Trimming left V 5 bases short and J 3 bases short, with 20 bases between. The CDR3 spans 16 residues. CDR1 and CDR2 from the germline V gene are MGHDK and SYGVNS. The CDR3 DNA reads TGTGCCAGCAGTCCCCCAGGGAGCCGGGCCAGCTACGAGCAGTACTTC. Amino acids: CASSPPGSRASYEQYF.

This chain joins TRBV5-5 and TRBJ1-5; D remains unclear. This CDR3 comprises 16 residues. V lost 0 bases to trimming and J lost 2 bases, with 12 bases between them. In germline, CDR1 is SGHKS, CDR2 YYEKEE (reference sequence). CDR3 sequence: CASSLGVGRGNQPQHF. For the CDR3, the DNA is TGTGCCAGCAGCTTGGGGGTAGGACGTGGCAATCAGCCCCAGCATTTT.

The genes are TRBV14 and TRBJ2-3; the D gene could be TRBD1 or TRBD2 (5 bases each). Germline CDR1 and CDR2: SGHDN and FVKESK. The length of the CDR3 is 13 residues. The V end lost 4 bases, the J end lost 14 bases, and 19 bases lay between the germline ends. The CDR3 bases are TGTGCCAGCAGCCCCCTAAGGGTACGAGGGGCGTATTTT. It encodes CASSPLRVRGAYF.

A few counts support this clone. The V gene is TRBV2, the J gene TRBJ1-2, with D tentatively TRBD1 (5 bases). Trimming took off 3 bases at V and 2 bases at J, with 13 bases between the two ends. Germline-derived CDR1 and CDR2 are SNHLY and FYNNEI. This CDR3 comprises 15 residues. The CDR3 protein is CASSEELTANYGYTF. For the CDR3, the DNA is TGTGCCAGCAGTGAGGAACTGACAGCCAACTATGGCTACACCTTC.

The V and J genes are TRBV7-8 and TRBJ2-5, with D unresolved. V lost 2 bases to trimming and J lost 2 bases, with 12 bases between them. The CDR3 is 15 residues long. In germline, CDR1 is SGHVS, CDR2 FQNEAQ. CDR3 DNA sequence: TGTGCCAGCAGCTTATGGTTAGGAGCACAAGAGACCCAGTACTTC. Translating gives CASSLWLGAQETQYF.

This clone came up a few times. CDR3 sequence: CASSQAAAYEQYF. The CDR3 region has the DNA TGTGCCAGCAGTCAGGCCGCAGCCTACGAGCAGTACTTC. The genes are TRBV28 and TRBJ2-7, with D unresolved. This CDR3 has 13 amino acids. From germline, CDR1 is MDHEN and CDR2 SYDVKM. The germline V and J ends were trimmed by 5 bases and 2 bases, with 10 bases remaining between them.

The chain is built from TRBV5-1 and TRBJ2-4, with D perhaps assigned TRBD1 or TRBD2 (6 bases each). V dropped 3 bases and J dropped 5 bases, with 15 bases sitting between them. The CDR3 runs to 15 residues. In germline, CDR1 is SGHRS, CDR2 YFSETQ. The CDR3 nucleotides are TGCGCCAGCAGCTCCTCGACGGGGGCCGAAAACATTCAGTACTTC. It translates to CASSSSTGAENIQYF.

The genes are TRBV6-1 and TRBJ2-2; the D gene is possibly TRBD2 (5 bases). This CDR3 contains 14 residues. Germline values: CDR1 MNHNS, CDR2 SASEGT. The germline V and J ends were trimmed by 8 bases and 4 bases, with 14 bases remaining between them. CDR3 sequence reads: CASFGGASTGELFF. In DNA form, the CDR3 reads TGTGCCAGCTTTGGAGGCGCGAGCACCGGGGAGCTGTTTTTT.

The chain joins TRBV11-2 to TRBJ2-2; D is unclear. There are 15 residues in the CDR3. Germline loops: CDR1 SGHAT, CDR2 FQNNGV. Trimming took 1 base from V and 3 from J, leaving 9 bases between them. The CDR3 nucleotides read TGTGCCAGCAGCTTAGTGGCGACGGACACCGGGGAGCTGTTTTTT. It translates to CASSLVATDTGELFF. The whole variable domain, filled in from reference TRBV11-2 and TRBJ2-2, reads EAGVAQSPRYKIIEKRQSVAFWCNPISGHATLYWYQQILGQGPKLLIQFQNNGVVDDSQLPKDRFSAERLKGVDSTLKIQPAKLEDSAVYLCASSLVATDTGELFFGEGSRLTVL.

As regards this clone: Within the sample, other DNA sequences also encode this same CDR3. This chain joins TRBV2 and TRBJ2-7; D may match TRBD1 or TRBD2 (5 bases each). Trimming removed 3 bases from V and 3 bases from J, with 21 bases in between. Germline CDR1 reads SNHLY; CDR2 reads FYNNEI. CDR3 length: 17 amino acids. The CDR3 protein is CASSDPALGTAIYEQYF. Written as DNA, the CDR3 is TGTGCCAGCAGTGATCCGGCCCTCGGGACGGCCATCTACGAGCAGTACTTC. The variable domain in full, completed from reference TRBV2 and TRBJ2-7, reads EPEVTQTPSHQVTQMGQEVILRCVPISNHLYFYWYRQILGQKVEFLVSFYNNEISEKSEIFDDQFSVERPDGSNFTLKIRSTKLEDSAMYFCASSDPALGTAIYEQYFGPGTRLTVT.